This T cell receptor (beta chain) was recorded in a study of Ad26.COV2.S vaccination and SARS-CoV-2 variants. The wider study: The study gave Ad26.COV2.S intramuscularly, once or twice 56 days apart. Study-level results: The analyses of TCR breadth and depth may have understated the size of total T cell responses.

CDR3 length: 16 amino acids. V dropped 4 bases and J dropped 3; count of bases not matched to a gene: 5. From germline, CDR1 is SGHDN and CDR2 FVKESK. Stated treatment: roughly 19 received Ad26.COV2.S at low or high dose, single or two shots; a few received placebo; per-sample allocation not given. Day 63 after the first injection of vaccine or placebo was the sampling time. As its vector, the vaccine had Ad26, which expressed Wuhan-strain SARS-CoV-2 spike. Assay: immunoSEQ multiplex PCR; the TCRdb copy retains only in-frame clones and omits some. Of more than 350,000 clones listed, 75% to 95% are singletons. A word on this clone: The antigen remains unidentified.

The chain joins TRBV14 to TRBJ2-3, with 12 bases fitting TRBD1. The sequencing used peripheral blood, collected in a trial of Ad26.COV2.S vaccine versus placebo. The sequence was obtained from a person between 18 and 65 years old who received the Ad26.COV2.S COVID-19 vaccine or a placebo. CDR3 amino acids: CASSPRDRGPTDTQYF. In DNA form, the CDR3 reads TGTGCCAGCAGCCCGAGGGACAGGGGGCCTACAGATACGCAGTATTTT. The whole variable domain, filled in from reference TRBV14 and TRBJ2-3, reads EAGVTQFPSHSVIEKGQTVTLRCDPISGHDNLYWYRRVMGKEIKFLLHFVKESKQDESGMPNNRFLAERTGGTYSTLKVQPAELEDSGVYFCASSPRDRGPTDTQYFGPGTRLTVL.